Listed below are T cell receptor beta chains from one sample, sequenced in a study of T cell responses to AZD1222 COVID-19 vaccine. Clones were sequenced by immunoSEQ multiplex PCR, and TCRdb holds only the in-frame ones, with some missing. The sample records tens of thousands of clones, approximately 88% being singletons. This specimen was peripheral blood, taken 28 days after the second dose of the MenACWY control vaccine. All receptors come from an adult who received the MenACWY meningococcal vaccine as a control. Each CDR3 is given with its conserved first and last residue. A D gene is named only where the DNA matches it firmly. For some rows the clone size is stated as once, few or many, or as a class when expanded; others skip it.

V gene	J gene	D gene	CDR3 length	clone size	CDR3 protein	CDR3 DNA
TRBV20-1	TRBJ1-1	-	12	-	CSASEANTEAFF	TGCAGTGCTAGTGAGGCAAACACTGAAGCTTTCTTT
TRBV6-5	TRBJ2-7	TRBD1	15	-	CASSHDRGQSYEQYF	TGTGCCAGCAGCCACGACAGGGGACAGTCCTACGAGCAGTACTTC
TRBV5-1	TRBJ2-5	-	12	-	CASSLEQETQYF	TGCGCCAGCAGCTTGGAACAAGAGACCCAGTACTTC
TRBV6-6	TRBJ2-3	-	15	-	CASSYSDSSADTQYF	TGTGCCAGCAGTTACTCAGATAGCAGTGCAGATACGCAGTATTTT
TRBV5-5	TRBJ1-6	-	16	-	CASSPNTGLYNSPLHF	TGTGCCAGCAGCCCAAACACGGGGCTCTATAATTCACCCCTCCACTTT
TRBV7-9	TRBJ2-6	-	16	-	CASSLQILSGANVLTF	TGTGCCAGCAGCTTACAGATTTTATCTGGGGCCAACGTCCTGACTTTC
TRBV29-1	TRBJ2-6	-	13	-	CSAEDSGANVLTF	TGCAGCGCCGAGGACTCTGGGGCCAACGTCCTGACTTTC
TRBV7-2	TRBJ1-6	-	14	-	CASSLAGAGSPLHF	TGTGCCAGCAGCTTAGCCGGGGCTGGTTCACCCCTCCACTTT
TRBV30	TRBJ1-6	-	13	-	CAWTGYTNSPLHF	TGTGCCTGGACGGGGTACACAAATTCACCCCTCCACTTT
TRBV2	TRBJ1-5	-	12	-	CASSAGNQPQHF	TGTGCCAGCTCGGCGGGTAATCAGCCCCAGCATTTT
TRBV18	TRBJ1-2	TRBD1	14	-	CASSPGTGEWGYTF	TGTGCCAGCTCACCCGGGACAGGGGAGTGGGGCTACACCTTC
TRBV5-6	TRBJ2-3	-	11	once	CASAGTDTQYF	TGTGCCAGCGCGGGCACAGATACGCAGTATTTT
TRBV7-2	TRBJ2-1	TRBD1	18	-	CASSLVWGRQGASNEQFF	TGTGCCAGCAGCTTAGTTTGGGGGCGGCAGGGGGCATCTAATGAGCAGTTCTTC
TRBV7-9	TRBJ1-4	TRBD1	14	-	CASSSGQANEKLFF	TGTGCCAGCAGCTCGGGACAGGCTAATGAAAAACTGTTTTTT
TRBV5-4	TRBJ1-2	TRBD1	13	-	CASSFGQDYGYTF	TGTGCCAGCAGCTTCGGACAGGACTATGGCTACACCTTC
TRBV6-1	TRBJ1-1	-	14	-	CASSEKFRGPEAFF	TGTGCCAGCAGTGAAAAGTTCAGGGGACCTGAAGCTTTCTTT
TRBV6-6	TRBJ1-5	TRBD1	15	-	CASSSLQTGYQPQHF	TGTGCCAGCAGTTCTCTCCAGACAGGGTATCAGCCCCAGCATTTT
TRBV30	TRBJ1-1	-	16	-	CAWIKGGGRLNTEAFF	TGTGCCTGGATCAAAGGGGGAGGACGTCTGAACACTGAAGCTTTCTTT
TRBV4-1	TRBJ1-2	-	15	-	CASSQDAEGVPGYTF	TGCGCCAGCAGCCAAGATGCAGAGGGGGTCCCCGGCTACACCTTC
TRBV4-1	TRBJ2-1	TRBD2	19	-	CASSLLTSGGPRSNNEQFF	TGCGCCAGCAGCCTCCTAACTAGCGGGGGGCCCCGATCTAACAATGAGCAGTTCTTC
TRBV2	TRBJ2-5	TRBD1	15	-	CASSGVEGAKETQYF	TGTGCCAGCAGTGGGGTAGAGGGGGCAAAGGAGACCCAGTACTTC
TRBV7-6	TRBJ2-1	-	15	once	CASSLGPPVGNEQFF	TGTGCCAGCAGCTTAGGCCCCCCCGTTGGGAATGAGCAGTTCTTC
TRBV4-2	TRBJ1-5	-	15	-	CASSQLDSGNQPQHF	TGTGCCAGCAGCCAACTAGACAGTGGCAATCAGCCCCAGCATTTT
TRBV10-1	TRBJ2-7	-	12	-	CASSPGPYEQYF	TGCGCCAGCAGTCCAGGGCCCTACGAGCAGTACTTC
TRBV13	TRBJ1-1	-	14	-	CASSFGGMNTEAFF	TGTGCCAGCAGCTTTGGGGGGATGAACACTGAAGCTTTCTTT
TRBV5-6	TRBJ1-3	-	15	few	CASSEGLSSGNTIYF	TGTGCCAGCAGCGAGGGACTGAGCTCTGGAAACACCATATATTTT
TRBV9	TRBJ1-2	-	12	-	CASSVVGGFYTF	TGTGCCAGCAGCGTAGTTGGGGGCTTCTACACCTTC
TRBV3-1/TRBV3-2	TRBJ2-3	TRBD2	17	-	CASSQDWPSGSTDTQYF	TGTGCCAGCAGCCAAGATTGGCCTAGCGGCAGCACAGATACGCAGTATTTT
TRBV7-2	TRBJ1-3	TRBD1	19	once	CASSLYGRGATGSGNTIYF	TGTGCCAGCAGCTTATACGGCCGCGGGGCGACAGGGAGTGGAAACACCATATATTTT
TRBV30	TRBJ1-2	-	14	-	CAWSSGGALYGYTF	TGTGCCTGGTCCAGCGGGGGCGCTTTGTATGGCTACACCTTC
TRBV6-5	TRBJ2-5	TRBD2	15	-	CASSSRLAGVETQYF	TGTGCCAGCAGTTCAAGACTAGCGGGGGTTGAGACCCAGTACTTC
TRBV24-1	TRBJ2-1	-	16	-	CATSDVHKGGYNEQFF	TGTGCCACCAGTGATGTCCATAAGGGGGGCTACAATGAGCAGTTCTTC
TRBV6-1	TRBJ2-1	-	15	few	CASSEAIQPGNEQFF	TGTGCCAGCAGTGAAGCAATCCAGCCGGGCAATGAGCAGTTCTTC
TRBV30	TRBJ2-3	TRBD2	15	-	CAWTVGLAATDTQYF	TGTGCCTGGACCGTCGGACTAGCGGCAACAGATACGCAGTATTTT
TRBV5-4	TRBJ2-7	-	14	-	CASSLIGTSYEQYF	TGTGCCAGCAGCTTGATCGGGACCTCCTACGAGCAGTACTTC
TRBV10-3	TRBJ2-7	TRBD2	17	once	CAISGAGGTSGPYEQYF	TGTGCCATCAGTGGGGCGGGGGGGACTAGCGGTCCCTACGAGCAGTACTTC
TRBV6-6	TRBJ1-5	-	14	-	CASSKTAGNQPQHF	TGTGCCAGCAGTAAGACAGCGGGGAATCAGCCCCAGCATTTT
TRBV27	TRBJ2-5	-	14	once	CASSLILGGETQYF	TGTGCCAGCAGTTTAATTTTGGGAGGAGAGACCCAGTACTTC
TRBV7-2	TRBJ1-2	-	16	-	CASSVVQTTPNYGYTF	TGTGCCAGCAGCGTGGTTCAGACGACCCCTAACTATGGCTACACCTTC
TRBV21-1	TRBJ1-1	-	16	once	CASSKEVETGNTEAFF	TGTGCCAGCAGCAAAGAAGTGGAGACAGGGAACACTGAAGCTTTCTTT
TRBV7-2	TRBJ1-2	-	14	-	CASSLVQGTDGYTF	TGTGCCAGCAGCTTAGTGCAGGGGACTGATGGCTACACCTTC
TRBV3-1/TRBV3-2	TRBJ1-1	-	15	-	CASSQGSTANTEAFF	TGTGCCAGCAGCCAAGGTTCAACCGCTAACACTGAAGCTTTCTTT
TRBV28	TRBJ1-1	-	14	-	CASSFRALNTEAFF	TGTGCCAGCAGCTTCAGGGCGCTGAACACTGAAGCTTTCTTT
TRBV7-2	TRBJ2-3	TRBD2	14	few	CASSPLLAGDTQYF	TGTGCCAGCAGCCCCTTACTAGCGGGGGATACGCAGTATTTT
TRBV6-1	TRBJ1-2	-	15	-	CASSELGRGGHGYTF	TGTGCCAGCAGTGAATTAGGCAGGGGAGGACATGGCTACACCTTC
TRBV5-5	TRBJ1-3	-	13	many	CASSPTAGNTIYF	TGTGCCAGCAGCCCTACCGCTGGAAACACCATATATTTT
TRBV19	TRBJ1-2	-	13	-	CASSTGAHYGYTF	TGTGCCAGTAGTACCGGGGCTCACTATGGCTACACCTTC
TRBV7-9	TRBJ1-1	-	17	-	CASSSGQGSTMNTEAFF	TGTGCCAGCAGCTCAGGGCAGGGCAGCACCATGAACACTGAAGCTTTCTTT
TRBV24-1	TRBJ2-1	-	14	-	CATSGPSGVNEQFF	TGTGCCACCAGTGGCCCCAGCGGAGTCAATGAGCAGTTCTTC
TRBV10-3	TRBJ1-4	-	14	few	CAISAGQLNEKLFF	TGTGCCATCAGTGCGGGGCAGCTGAATGAAAAACTGTTTTTT
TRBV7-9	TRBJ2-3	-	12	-	CASSLSTDTQYF	TGTGCCAGCAGCTTGAGCACAGATACGCAGTATTTT
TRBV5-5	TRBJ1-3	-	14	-	CASSLGDSGNTIYF	TGTGCCAGCAGCTTGGGGGACTCTGGAAACACCATATATTTT
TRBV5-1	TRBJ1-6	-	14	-	CASSLEHPNSPLHF	TGCGCCAGCAGCTTGGAGCACCCTAATTCACCCCTCCACTTT
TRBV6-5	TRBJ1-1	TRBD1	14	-	CASSITDRDTEAFF	TGTGCCAGCAGTATTACCGACAGGGACACTGAAGCTTTCTTT
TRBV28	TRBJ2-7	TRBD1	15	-	CASRPTGTGTYEQYF	TGTGCCAGCAGGCCCACCGGGACAGGGACCTACGAGCAGTACTTC
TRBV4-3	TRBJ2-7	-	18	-	CASSQVSGAGQATYEQYF	TGCGCCAGCAGCCAAGTAAGCGGGGCGGGACAGGCTACCTACGAGCAGTACTTC
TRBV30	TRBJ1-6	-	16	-	CAWSVLGGGSLSPLHF	TGTGCCTGGAGTGTGTTAGGGGGGGGGTCCTTATCACCCCTCCACTTT